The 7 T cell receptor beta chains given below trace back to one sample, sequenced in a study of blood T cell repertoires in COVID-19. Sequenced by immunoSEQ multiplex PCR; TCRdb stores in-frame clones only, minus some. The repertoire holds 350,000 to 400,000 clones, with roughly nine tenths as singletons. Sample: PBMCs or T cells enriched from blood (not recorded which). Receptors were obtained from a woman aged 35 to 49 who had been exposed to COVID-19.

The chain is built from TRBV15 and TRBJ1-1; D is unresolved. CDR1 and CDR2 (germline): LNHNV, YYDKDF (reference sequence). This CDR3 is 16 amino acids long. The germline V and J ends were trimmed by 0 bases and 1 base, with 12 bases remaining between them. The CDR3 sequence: CATSRDIGGPNTEAFF. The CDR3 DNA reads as TGTGCCACCAGCAGAGATATAGGAGGGCCGAACACTGAAGCTTTCTTT.

The DNA for the CDR3 is TGTGCCACCAGCCAGGGGGCCCAATCCTACGAGCAGTACTTC. Amino acid sequence: CATSQGAQSYEQYF. J is TRBJ2-7 and V is TRBV24-1, with 8 bases that match TRBD1. The CDR3 runs 14 residues. V trimming: 7 bases; J trimming: 1 base; junction bases outside the gene matches: 5. Germline CDR1 is KGHDR and CDR2 is SFDVKD.

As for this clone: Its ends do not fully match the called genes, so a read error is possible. The CDR3 nucleotides read TGTGCCAGCAGTCAAGCGACAGGGGGCACGGGTGAGCAGTACTTC. Its translation: CASSQATGGTGEQYF. This rearrangement joins TRBV3-1 (or the pseudogene TRBV3-2) to TRBJ2-7; TRBD1 matches 10 bases. The CDR3 has 15 amino acids. The germline V gene has CDR1 LGHDT and CDR2 YNNKEL (reference sequence).

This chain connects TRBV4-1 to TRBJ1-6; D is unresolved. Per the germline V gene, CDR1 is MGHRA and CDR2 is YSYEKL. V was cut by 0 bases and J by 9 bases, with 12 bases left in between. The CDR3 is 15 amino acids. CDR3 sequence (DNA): TGCGCCAGCAGCCAAGAACCCGGGAATGCTTCACCCCTCCACTTT. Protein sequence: CASSQEPGNASPLHF.

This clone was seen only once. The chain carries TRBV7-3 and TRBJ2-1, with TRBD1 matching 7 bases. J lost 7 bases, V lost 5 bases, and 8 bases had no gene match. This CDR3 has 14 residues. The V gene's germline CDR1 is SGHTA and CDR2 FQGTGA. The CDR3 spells CASSTKTGENEQFF. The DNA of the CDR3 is TGTGCCAGCAGCACAAAAACAGGGGAGAATGAGCAGTTCTTC. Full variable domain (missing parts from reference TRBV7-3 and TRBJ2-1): GAGVSQTPSNKVTEKGKYVELRCDPISGHTALYWYRQSLGQGPEFLIYFQGTGAADDSGLPNDRFFAVRPEGSVSTLKIQRTERGDSAVYLCASSTKTGENEQFFGPGTRLTVL.

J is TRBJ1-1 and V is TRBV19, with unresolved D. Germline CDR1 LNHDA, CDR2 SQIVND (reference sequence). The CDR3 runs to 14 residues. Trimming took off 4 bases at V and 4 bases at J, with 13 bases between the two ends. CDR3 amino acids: CASSRALGFTEAFF. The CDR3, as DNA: TGTGCCAGTAGTAGGGCCCTTGGATTCACTGAAGCTTTCTTT.

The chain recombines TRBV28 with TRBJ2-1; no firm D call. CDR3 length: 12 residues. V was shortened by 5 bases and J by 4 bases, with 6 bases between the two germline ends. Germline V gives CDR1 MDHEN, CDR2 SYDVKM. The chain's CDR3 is CASSPQYNEQFF. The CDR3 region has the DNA TGTGCCAGCAGTCCCCAGTACAATGAGCAGTTCTTC.